The clone carrying this TCR beta chain was seen only a few times. Together with a sample-barcoded 5' primer, a J-beta primer mix was included in a second PCR lasting about 7 to 12 cycles. TCRdb fed the 5' RACE reads into MiXCR, producing one record per CDR3 protein. Among about 1.5 million distinct CDR3 sequences listed, around 40% were seen once. This record comes from a study of blood T cells in healthy people across ages. The overall study: Template switching captured about one barcoded beta molecule per two T cells.

Extractions gave at least 6 micrograms of total RNA per sample. The specimen was blood. The receptor comes from a woman aged 18-35 years in good health.

The CDR3 sequence: CASSLVLGGNTGELFF. The CDR3 nucleotides are TGCGCCAGCAGCTTGGTGTTGGGAGGAAACACCGGGGAGCTGTTTTTT. The gene calls are TRBV5-1 and TRBJ2-2, with a possible D match to TRBD2 (6 bases). With 0 bases removed from V and 2 bases from J, the gap between germline ends came to 11 bases. This CDR3 has 16 residues. Germline loops: CDR1 SGHRS, CDR2 YFSETQ.